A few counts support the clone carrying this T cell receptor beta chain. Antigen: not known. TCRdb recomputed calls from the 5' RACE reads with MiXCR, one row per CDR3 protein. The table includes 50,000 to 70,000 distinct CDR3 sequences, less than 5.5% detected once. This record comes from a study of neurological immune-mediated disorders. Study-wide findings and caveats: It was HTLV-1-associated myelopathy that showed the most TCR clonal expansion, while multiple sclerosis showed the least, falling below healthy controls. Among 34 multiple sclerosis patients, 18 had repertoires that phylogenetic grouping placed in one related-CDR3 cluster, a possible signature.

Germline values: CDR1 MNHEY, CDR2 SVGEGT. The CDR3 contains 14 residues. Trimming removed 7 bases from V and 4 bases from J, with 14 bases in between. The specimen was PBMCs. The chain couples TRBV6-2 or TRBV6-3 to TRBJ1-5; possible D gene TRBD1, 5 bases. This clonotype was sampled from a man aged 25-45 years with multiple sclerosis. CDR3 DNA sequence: TGTGCCAGCAACACTCGGGGGGGAAATCAGCCCCAGCATTTT. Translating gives CASNTRGGNQPQHF.